These 19 T cell receptor beta chains originate from one sample sequenced in a study of a mutant IDH1 vaccine in newly diagnosed glioma. The antigens of these receptors remain unknown. The time point is: week 5, during vaccination. A 20-mer mutant IDH1 peptide at 300 ug was injected subcutaneously with topical imiquimod. Produced via immunoSEQ multiplex PCR; TCRdb's table is partial and in-frame only. The table includes about 29,000 clones, roughly 90% detected once. Sequenced material: peripheral blood mononuclear cells (PBMCs), taken from a glioma patient whose treatment included an IDH1 peptide vaccine. Source of these receptors: a woman aged 40-49 years with glioma. Some clones in this sample may be carry-over from other donors' samples.

As for this clone: Within the sample, other DNA sequences also encode this same CDR3. For the CDR3, the DNA is TGTGCCAGCAGCCCAGGGTTGGGCGGGGGGCCCGGCGAGCAGTACTTC. Its translation: CASSPGLGGGPGEQYF. J is TRBJ2-7 and V is TRBV9, with 8 bases aligning to TRBD2. V was clipped by 4 bases and J by 6 bases; unmatched bases: 15. This CDR3 has 16 residues. Germline loops: CDR1 SGDLS, CDR2 YYNGEE.

The chain couples TRBV7-3 to TRBJ1-5; no reliable D call. This CDR3 contains 13 residues. V was trimmed by 6 bases and J by 4 bases, leaving 10 bases between them. Looked up from germline, CDR1 is SGHTA and CDR2 is FQGTGA. This CDR3 is CASRLSPNQPQHF. CDR3 nucleotide sequence: TGTGCCAGCAGGTTATCCCCGAATCAGCCCCAGCATTTT.

This chain uses TRBV9 with TRBJ1-1; D unclear. The CDR3 has 13 amino acids. Germline-derived CDR1 and CDR2 are SGDLS and YYNGEE. The germline V and J ends were trimmed by 4 bases and 0 bases, with 7 bases remaining between them. Here the CDR3 reads CASSPALNTEAFF. DNA for the CDR3: TGTGCCAGCAGCCCAGCCCTGAACACTGAAGCTTTCTTT.

The rearrangement links TRBV7-9 to TRBJ2-7; D may be TRBD2 (6 bases). Per germline, CDR1 SEHNR and CDR2 FQNEAQ (reference sequence). V gave up 11 bases and J gave up 5 bases, with 13 bases separating them. The CDR3 runs 11 residues. In DNA, the CDR3 is TGTGCCGTCCATCGCGGGGACGAGCAGTACTTC. Its protein product is CAVHRGDEQYF.

This clone was seen just once. The chain links TRBV4-2 to TRBJ2-7; D remains ambiguous. Germline V gives CDR1 LGHNA, CDR2 YNFKEQ. The CDR3 is made up of 11 amino acids. V was trimmed by 3 bases and J by 7 bases, leaving 7 bases between them. The CDR3 is CASSQNFEQYF. CDR3 in DNA: TGTGCCAGCAGCCAGAACTTTGAGCAGTACTTC.

The chain links TRBV29-1 to TRBJ1-1, with D possibly TRBD1 on 5 matching bases. V was cut by 4 bases and J by 1 base, with 7 bases left in between. The CDR3 spans 12 residues. CDR1 is SQVTM and CDR2 is ANQGSEA in the germline V gene. CDR3 sequence: CSVGQRNTEAFF. DNA for the CDR3: TGCAGCGTTGGACAGAGGAACACTGAAGCTTTCTTT.

The chain recombines TRBV28 with TRBJ1-2, with 9 bases aligning to TRBD1. Germline V gene sequence: CDR1 MDHEN, CDR2 SYDVKM. Unmatched junction bases numbered 12, after V lost 5 bases and J lost 8 bases. The CDR3 is 15 residues long. The CDR3 sequence: CASSRTRQGGGGYTF. In DNA form, the CDR3 reads TGTGCCAGCAGTCGGACAAGACAGGGGGGAGGAGGCTACACCTTC.

V gene TRBV27 combines with J gene TRBJ2-2; no clear D. CDR1 is MNHEY, CDR2 SMNVEV, per germline (reference sequence). The CDR3 loop spans 14 amino acids. The ends were cut back, 4 bases at V and 6 bases at J, with 12 bases in the middle. The CDR3 spells CASSYGARPGELFF. DNA of the CDR3: TGTGCCAGCAGTTATGGCGCTAGACCCGGGGAGCTGTTTTTT.

V and J are TRBV11-2 and TRBJ2-5, with TRBD1 as a possible D gene (6 bases). V was trimmed by 6 bases and J by 5 bases, leaving 16 bases between them. CDR3 length: 14 residues. Germline V lookup: CDR1 SGHAT, CDR2 FQNNGV. The CDR3 region has the DNA TGTGCCAGCAGTCCCGGCCTGCAGGGGGAGACCCAGTACTTC. This translates into CASSPGLQGETQYF.

The chain joins TRBV6-6 to TRBJ1-4; no clear D gene. Trimming took off 9 bases at V and 4 bases at J, with 3 bases between the two ends. The CDR3 covers 10 residues. Germline CDR1 and CDR2: MNHNY and SVGAGI (reference sequence). This CDR3 reads CASFNEKLFF. DNA for the CDR3: TGTGCCAGTTTTAATGAAAAACTGTTTTTT.

The V and J genes are TRBV19 and TRBJ2-2; no firm D call. The germline V gene has CDR1 LNHDA and CDR2 SQIVND (reference sequence). The CDR3 has 13 amino acids. V was pared by 7 bases and J by 6 bases, with 12 bases between. The CDR3 reads CASKETHAGELFF. The CDR3 DNA follows: TGTGCCAGTAAGGAGACCCATGCCGGGGAGCTGTTTTTT.

The chain has TRBV7-3 and TRBJ2-1; 9 nucleotides align to TRBD2. V was clipped by 5 bases and J by 5 bases; unmatched bases: 4. CDR1 is SGHTA, CDR2 FQGTGA, per germline. There are 14 residues in the CDR3. The DNA of the CDR3 is TGTGCCAGCAGCGACCTAGCGGGACACAATGAGCAGTTCTTC. Translation gives CASSDLAGHNEQFF. The entire variable domain, with the rest obtained from reference TRBV7-3 and TRBJ2-1, is as follows: GAGVSQTPSNKVTEKGKYVELRCDPISGHTALYWYRQSLGQGPEFLIYFQGTGAADDSGLPNDRFFAVRPEGSVSTLKIQRTERGDSAVYLCASSDLAGHNEQFFGPGTRLTVL.

This rearrangement joins TRBV27 to TRBJ2-6, with D hard to call. From germline, CDR1 is MNHEY and CDR2 SMNVEV (reference sequence). Trimming removed 8 bases from V and 1 base from J, with 3 bases in between. The CDR3 is 12 residues long. CDR3 sequence reads: CASGSGANVLTF. The CDR3 bases are TGTGCCAGCGGGTCTGGGGCCAACGTCCTGACTTTC.

The chain combines TRBV2 with TRBJ2-7; possible D gene TRBD1, 5 bases. V was trimmed by 6 bases and J by 9 bases, leaving 24 bases between them. In germline, CDR1 is SNHLY, CDR2 FYNNEI. The CDR3 is 15 residues long. CDR3 DNA: TGTGCCAGCAGGGAAACACAGGTTATGCCAGCCGTGCAGTACTTC. Amino acid sequence: CASRETQVMPAVQYF. Full variable domain (outside the CDR3, taken from reference TRBV2 and TRBJ2-7): EPEVTQTPSHQVTQMGQEVILRCVPISNHLYFYWYRQILGQKVEFLVSFYNNEISEKSEIFDDQFSVERPDGSNFTLKIRSTKLEDSAMYFCASRETQVMPAVQYFGPGTRLTVT.

This chain connects TRBV27 to TRBJ1-5, with a possible D match to TRBD1 (5 bases). This CDR3 has 13 amino acids. Trimming removed 9 bases at V and 4 bases at J, with 13 bases between. CDR1 and CDR2 from the germline V gene are MNHEY and SMNVEV (reference sequence). The CDR3 coding sequence is TGTGCCAGTGGGGCGGCAGAAAATCAGCCCCAGCATTTT. Residues: CASGAAENQPQHF.

This chain links TRBV4-1 with TRBJ2-5; D might be TRBD2 (6 bases). The V and J ends lost 1 base and 7 bases respectively, with 28 bases between them. Germline V lookup: CDR1 MGHRA, CDR2 YSYEKL. This CDR3 spans 19 amino acids. CDR3: CASSQAALPTWGVKGTQYF. The DNA of the CDR3 is TGCGCCAGCAGCCAAGCTGCACTTCCCACTTGGGGGGTGAAAGGGACCCAGTACTTC.

The V gene is TRBV19, the J gene TRBJ2-2, with 7 bases lining up with TRBD1. The CDR3 runs to 15 residues. CDR1 is LNHDA, CDR2 SQIVND, per germline (reference sequence). Trimming cost V 9 bases and J 2 bases; bases outside gene matches: 9. Written as DNA, the CDR3 is TGTGCCAGCTCTAGACAGGGTTCCAACACCGGGGAGCTGTTTTTT. This sequence encodes CASSRQGSNTGELFF. The full variable domain, in which reference TRBV19 and TRBJ2-2 provide the parts outside the CDR3, is DGGITQSPKYLFRKEGQNVTLSCEQNLNHDAMYWYRQDPGQGLRLIYYSQIVNDFQKGDIAEGYSVSREKKESFPLTVTSAQKNPTAFYLCASSRQGSNTGELFFGEGSRLTVL.

The CDR3 spells CASSLQADTQYF. Here the CDR3 DNA reads TGTGCCAGCAGCCTACAGGCAGATACGCAGTATTTT. J is TRBJ2-3 and V is TRBV11-2; D may be TRBD1 (5 bases). The CDR3 loop spans 12 amino acids. In germline, CDR1 is SGHAT, CDR2 FQNNGV. V lost 5 bases and J 4 bases, leaving 7 bases between the germline ends.

CDR3 residues: CASSVTLETQYF. Here the CDR3 DNA reads TGTGCCAGCAGCGTTACTTTGGAGACCCAGTACTTC. The chain carries TRBV5-4 and TRBJ2-5; D gene uncertain. This CDR3 is 12 amino acids long. The V gene lost 4 bases and the J gene lost 5 bases, with 9 bases spanning the gap. Germline loops: CDR1 SGHNT, CDR2 YYREEE (reference sequence).